The following is a T cell receptor beta chain sequence with its context. These data are taken from a study of T cells expressing NK-cell markers. This CDR3 region has 18 residues. The germline gives CDR1 LGHNT, CDR2 FRNRAP. A 5'RACE template switching approach incorporating UMIs was used to make TCR beta cDNA. TCRdb reanalyzed the 5' RACE reads and collapses them to one entry per CDR3 protein, without DNA. The sample's table shows 300,000 to 500,000 distinct CDR3 sequences. This sequence joins TRBV12-5 and TRBJ2-1; TCRdb lists TRBD2, though no DNA is available to test this call. This sequence originates from a woman between 50 and 59 years old in good health. The specimen was blood T cells: a sorted CD56 or NKG2C T cell subset, CD4+ or CD8+ T cells, or bulk PBMC T cells (not recorded which). The CDR3 sequence is CASGLVMGLQYSYNEQFF.